The 17 T cell receptor beta chains below come from one sample, sequenced in a study of blood T cell repertoires in COVID-19. Clones were read by immunoSEQ multiplex PCR, and TCRdb kept only the in-frame ones, dropping some. This table has 270,000 or so clones, about 90% appearing once. The sequenced material came from peripheral blood. These receptors originate from a woman aged 25 to 39 with COVID-19, enrolled during active disease.

The chain recombines TRBV5-4 with TRBJ2-2; 10 bases agree with TRBD2. The V and J ends lost 9 bases and 1 base, in that order; junction bases with no gene match: 3. The CDR3 runs 14 residues. CDR1 and CDR2 from the germline V gene are SGHNT and YYREEE (reference sequence). Written as DNA, the CDR3 is TGTGCCATTAGCGGGGGGCTGAACACCGGGGAGCTGTTTTTT. This codes for CAISGGLNTGELFF.

V is TRBV2 and J is TRBJ2-2, with D perhaps TRBD1 (5 bases). The CDR3 consists of 13 residues. The V gene lost 7 bases and the J gene lost 4 bases, with 10 bases spanning the gap. Germline CDR1 reads SNHLY; CDR2 reads FYNNEI. In DNA form, the CDR3 reads TGTGCCAGCACAGGCAGGGTCACCGGGGAGCTGTTTTTT. Its translation is CASTGRVTGELFF.

This clone was seen just once. The gene calls are TRBV19 and TRBJ1-2; tentative D call: TRBD1 (5 bases). V lost 5 bases to trimming and J lost 3 bases, with 10 bases between them. From germline, CDR1 is LNHDA and CDR2 SQIVND (reference sequence). The CDR3 loop spans 13 amino acids. This chain's CDR3 is CASSVDTYYGYTF. The CDR3, as DNA: TGTGCCAGTAGTGTGGACACCTACTATGGCTACACCTTC.

The chain couples TRBV6-5 to TRBJ1-6, with D possibly TRBD1 on 6 matching bases. V shed 10 bases and J shed 8 bases, with 15 bases lying between them. Per the germline V gene, CDR1 is MNHEY and CDR2 is SVGAGI. This CDR3 contains 13 residues. The CDR3 coding sequence is TGTGCCACCAAACAGGGTTGGGATTCACCCCTCCACTTT. Encoded protein: CATKQGWDSPLHF.

This chain joins TRBV18 and TRBJ2-3; 7 bases agree with TRBD1. CDR1 is KGHSH, CDR2 LQKENI, per germline. The CDR3 loop spans 15 amino acids. With 3 bases clipped from V and 0 bases from J, the junction kept 3 bases outside the gene matches. Here the CDR3 DNA reads TGTGCCAGCTCACCCGAGACAGGGAGCACAGATACGCAGTATTTT. Amino acid sequence: CASSPETGSTDTQYF.

This chain links TRBV4-2 with TRBJ2-5; 12 bases fit TRBD2. V was pared by 4 bases and J by 3 bases, with 9 bases of the junction left unmatched. Germline V gives CDR1 LGHNA, CDR2 YNFKEQ. The CDR3 extends over 17 amino acids. As DNA, the CDR3 is TGTGCCAGCAGCCGAGGGGGGCTAGCGGGGGGGAAAGAGACCCAGTACTTC. Its protein product is CASSRGGLAGGKETQYF.

The V gene is TRBV5-1, the J gene TRBJ1-1, with D perhaps matching TRBD1 (6 bases). CDR1 SGHRS and CDR2 YFSETQ come from the germline V gene. Between the trimmed V and J ends, which lost 4 bases and 3 bases, there was a span of 16 bases. The CDR3 extends over 15 amino acids. The chain's CDR3 is CASSPGIQGYTEAFF. The CDR3 DNA reads TGCGCCAGCAGCCCAGGAATACAGGGATACACTGAAGCTTTCTTT.

The chain recombines TRBV29-1 with TRBJ2-3, with a tentative D call TRBD2 (5 bases). Germline V gene lookup returns CDR1 SQVTM and CDR2 ANQGSEA. The CDR3 covers 13 residues. The V end was cut by 3 bases, the J end by 6 bases, with 13 bases between. This chain's CDR3 is CSVERARGDTQYF. CDR3 nucleotides: TGCAGCGTTGAGAGAGCGAGAGGGGATACGCAGTATTTT.

The chain recombines TRBV18 with TRBJ1-1, with 7 bases aligning to TRBD1. Per germline, CDR1 KGHSH and CDR2 LQKENI. The junction had 13 bases not matched to a gene; V was cut back by 3 bases and J by 0 bases. This CDR3 comprises 18 residues. CDR3: CASSPIMTGSRMNTEAFF. CDR3 nucleotides: TGTGCCAGCTCACCCATTATGACAGGGTCGAGAATGAACACTGAAGCTTTCTTT.

The rearrangement uses TRBV3-1 (or the pseudogene TRBV3-2) and TRBJ1-6; 7 nucleotides line up with TRBD1. V shed 2 bases, J shed 7 bases, and the junction held 14 bases outside the gene matches. Germline-derived CDR1 and CDR2 are LGHDT and YNNKEL (reference sequence). The CDR3 runs 18 residues. In nucleotides, the CDR3 is TGTGCCAGCAGCCAATTACTTCTTGGGAGCAGGGGGAATTCACCCCTCCACTTT. This translates into CASSQLLLGSRGNSPLHF.

The J gene is TRBJ1-1, the V gene TRBV19; D remains ambiguous. Trimming cost V 5 bases and J 3 bases, with 16 bases left between them. CDR1 LNHDA and CDR2 SQIVND come from the germline V gene (reference sequence). The CDR3 consists of 15 residues. The chain's CDR3 is CASSRDSSVYTEAFF. DNA for the CDR3: TGTGCCAGTAGTCGCGACTCCTCAGTTTACACTGAAGCTTTCTTT.

The chain recombines TRBV5-1 with TRBJ1-2; D unresolved. Trimming cost V 0 bases and J 7 bases, with 7 bases left between them. The CDR3 has 12 residues. Germline lookup yields CDR1 SGHRS and CDR2 YFSETQ. The CDR3 bases are TGCGCCAGCAGCTTGGCAGATTTTGGCTACACCTTC. It yields the protein CASSLADFGYTF.

This clone was picked up one time. The rearrangement links TRBV29-1 to TRBJ2-1, with 8 nucleotides matching TRBD2. Germline CDR1 SQVTM, CDR2 ANQGSEA. The CDR3 totals 13 residues. With 5 bases clipped from V and 2 bases from J, the junction kept 2 bases outside the gene matches. CDR3 amino acids: CSVRSGAYNEQFF. The CDR3 DNA is TGCAGCGTTCGTAGCGGGGCCTACAATGAGCAGTTCTTC.

For the CDR3, the DNA is TGTGCCAGTAGTATGCTGGGACACAACAATGAGCAGTTCTTC. The encoded protein is CASSMLGHNNEQFF. The chain joins TRBV19 to TRBJ2-1, with D perhaps matching TRBD1 (6 bases). The CDR3 has 14 residues. Trimming took 3 bases from V and 5 from J, leaving 11 bases between them. Germline V gene lookup returns CDR1 LNHDA and CDR2 SQIVND (reference sequence).

The chain recombines TRBV27 with TRBJ2-1; D unresolved. From germline, CDR1 is MNHEY and CDR2 SMNVEV (reference sequence). Trimming removed 4 bases at V and 0 bases at J, with 10 bases between. This CDR3 is 15 amino acids long. The CDR3 region is CASSSGMSSYNEQFF. The CDR3 region has the DNA TGTGCCAGCAGTTCAGGAATGAGCTCCTACAATGAGCAGTTCTTC.

In its sample, this clone was seen a few times. The chain combines TRBV6-6 with TRBJ2-7; 12 bases are shared with TRBD1. The germline V gene encodes CDR1 MNHNY and CDR2 SVGAGI (reference sequence). The CDR3 spans 16 residues. With 5 bases clipped from V and 3 bases from J, the junction kept 8 bases outside the gene matches. As DNA, the CDR3 is TGTGCCAGCAGTCTCCGGGACAGGGGGCGAATCTACGAGCAGTACTTC. It yields the protein CASSLRDRGRIYEQYF.

The chain links TRBV6-5 to TRBJ1-2, with TRBD1 identical over 8 bases. This CDR3 has 15 amino acids. The V gene's germline CDR1 is MNHEY and CDR2 SVGAGI. With 8 bases clipped from V and 8 bases from J, the junction kept 16 bases outside the gene matches. The CDR3 region has the DNA TGTGCCAGCTCTCCCGCGGGACAGGTTCTTGACGGCTACACCTTC. This gives the protein CASSPAGQVLDGYTF.